This T cell receptor (beta chain) was identified in a study of Graves' ophthalmopathy and Graves' hyperthyroidism. CDR3 regions of TCR beta were amplified from RNA transcripts. Second-round multiplex PCR followed a first-round RT-PCR using HTBI primers. TCRdb reprocessed the multiplex PCR reads with MiXCR, giving one entry per CDR3 protein. The repertoire holds around 400,000 distinct CDR3 sequences, with roughly 21% as singletons. Germline assignment: CDR1 SGHTA and CDR2 FQGNSA. This CDR3 has 12 residues. Trimming stripped 4 bases from V and 5 bases from J, with 8 bases between. The TCR sequence derives from a woman between 18 and 29 years old with stable Graves' hyperthyroidism. The specimen sequenced was peripheral blood. V is TRBV7-2 and J is TRBJ2-5, with a weak D call TRBD2 (5 bases). The CDR3 DNA follows: TGTGCCAGCAGCTGGAGGTCGGAGACCCAGTACTTC. Residues: CASSWRSETQYF.